The 20 T cell receptor beta chains given below trace back to one sample, sequenced in a study of T cell responses to AZD1222 COVID-19 vaccine (dated by TCRdb to 2020 to 2022). Library creation used the immunoSEQ multiplex PCR assay. TCRdb re-hosts the immuneACCESS table, in-frame sequences only. Its copies lack some clones; in the studies checked, an unresolved V gene accounts for under half of them, and the cause for the rest is not known. Across this sample there are 92,000 or so clones, with 70% to 90% seen only once. The ten biggest clones cover approximately 5.1% of the sample. The time point tag for this specimen amounts to: about 28 days (+/-7) after the second vaccine dose. The sample here was peripheral blood, taken 28 days after the second AZD1222 dose. These TCRs come from an adult who received the AZD1222 COVID-19 vaccine.

This clone appeared a few times. This sequence joins TRBV7-2 and TRBJ2-5; 10 nucleotides match TRBD1. Trimming cost V 3 bases and J 5 bases; bases outside gene matches: 6. In germline, CDR1 is SGHTA, CDR2 FQGNSA. The CDR3 loop spans 15 amino acids. The DNA for the CDR3 is TGTGCCAGCAGCTTGCAGACAGGGGGCAGGGAGACCCAGTACTTC. Amino acid sequence: CASSLQTGGRETQYF.

The chain has TRBV9 and TRBJ2-1, with unresolved D. The CDR3 extends over 14 amino acids. V was shortened by 2 bases and J by 6 bases, with 12 bases between the two germline ends. The V gene's germline CDR1 is SGDLS and CDR2 YYNGEE. CDR3 in DNA: TGTGCCAGCAGCGTTCATCTTACCGGCAATGAGCAGTTCTTC. As protein: CASSVHLTGNEQFF.

This clone has just a few counts. The chain combines TRBV3-1 (or the pseudogene TRBV3-2) with TRBJ1-1; D unclear. Germline loops: CDR1 LGHDT, CDR2 YNNKEL (reference sequence). The CDR3 extends over 15 amino acids. V was pared by 3 bases and J by 4 bases, with 15 bases between. As DNA, the CDR3 is TGTGCCAGCAGCCAGAGATCTAACCCGAGCACTGAAGCTTTCTTT. The encoded protein is CASSQRSNPSTEAFF.

The chain links TRBV6-5 to TRBJ2-7; D might be TRBD2 (5 bases). The germline V gene encodes CDR1 MNHEY and CDR2 SVGAGI. Deletions cut 8 bases from V and 2 bases from J, with 16 bases between. CDR3 length: 14 residues. The CDR3 nucleotides are TGTGCCAGCTGTATAACTAGTGGACCCTACGAGCAGTACTTC. Residues: CASCITSGPYEQYF.

This clone was observed a few times. The germline gene is not matched at one end of the junction; a read error may be the cause. V gene TRBV5-4 combines with J gene TRBJ1-4, with D possibly being TRBD1 (5 bases). The CDR3 covers 10 residues. Looked up from germline, CDR1 is SGHNT and CDR2 is YYREEE (reference sequence). Here the CDR3 reads CASSSPGVRF. In DNA, the CDR3 is TGTGCCAGCAGCTCCCCGGGGGTGAGGTTT. Based on the CDR3 plus reference TRBV5-4 and TRBJ1-4, the full variable domain is ETGVTQSPTHLIKTRGQQVTLRCSSQSGHNTVSWYQQALGQGPQFIFQYYREEENGRGNFPPRFSGLQFPNYSSELNVNALELDDSALYLCASSSPGVRFGSGTQLSVL.

With regard to this clone: The identical CDR3 is also encoded by other nucleotide sequences in the sample. This chain connects TRBV4-2 to TRBJ1-1; D is unresolved. The V and J ends lost 0 bases and 0 bases respectively, with 11 bases between them. Germline V gene sequence: CDR1 LGHNA, CDR2 YNFKEQ. This CDR3 contains 16 residues. CDR3 in DNA: TGTGCCAGCAGCCAAGACAAGGGCCGAATGAACACTGAAGCTTTCTTT. Its protein product is CASSQDKGRMNTEAFF.

The rearrangement links TRBV2 to TRBJ1-6, with D perhaps matching TRBD1 (5 bases). The V and J ends lost 2 bases and 10 bases respectively, with 15 bases between them. There are 15 residues in the CDR3. Germline CDR1 SNHLY, CDR2 FYNNEI. The chain's CDR3 is CASSERAGSYSPLHF. CDR3 in DNA: TGTGCCAGCAGTGAAAGAGCAGGGAGTTACTCACCCCTCCACTTT. The full variable domain, rest sourced from reference TRBV2 and TRBJ1-6, is EPEVTQTPSHQVTQMGQEVILRCVPISNHLYFYWYRQILGQKVEFLVSFYNNEISEKSEIFDDQFSVERPDGSNFTLKIRSTKLEDSAMYFCASSERAGSYSPLHFGNGTRLTVT.

The CDR3 reads CASSSAGRQGYEQYF. DNA of the CDR3: TGTGCCAGCAGTTCCGCGGGACGACAGGGCTACGAGCAGTACTTC. The chain uses TRBV27 and TRBJ2-7; TRBD1 might be the D (7 bases). Trimming removed 4 bases at V and 3 bases at J, with 16 bases between. The CDR3 is made up of 15 amino acids. CDR1 and CDR2 (germline): MNHEY, SMNVEV (reference sequence).

This chain joins TRBV5-4 and TRBJ1-1; 8 nucleotides line up with TRBD1. The CDR3 covers 15 residues. The ends lost 4 bases at V and 5 bases at J; junction bases unmatched: 10. Germline V gives CDR1 SGHNT, CDR2 YYREEE (reference sequence). CDR3 nucleotides: TGTGCCAGCAGCCCTGACAGGGGAATGGAGACTGAAGCTTTCTTT. It is translated as CASSPDRGMETEAFF. Combining the CDR3 with reference TRBV5-4 and TRBJ1-1 gives the whole variable domain ETGVTQSPTHLIKTRGQQVTLRCSSQSGHNTVSWYQQALGQGPQFIFQYYREEENGRGNFPPRFSGLQFPNYSSELNVNALELDDSALYLCASSPDRGMETEAFFGQGTRLTVV.

The J gene is TRBJ2-3, the V gene TRBV6-1; no firm D call. Trimming shortened V by 1 base and J by 0 bases, and 11 bases separated the two germline ends. The CDR3 runs 16 residues. In germline, CDR1 is MNHNS, CDR2 SASEGT. The CDR3 loop is CASSEGGYSSTDTQYF. The CDR3 coding sequence is TGTGCCAGCAGTGAAGGGGGTTATTCTAGCACAGATACGCAGTATTTT.

The J gene is TRBJ1-6, the V gene TRBV28; D remains ambiguous. Germline CDR1 and CDR2: MDHEN and SYDVKM. The CDR3 loop spans 15 amino acids. V lost 6 bases to trimming and J lost 0 bases, with 9 bases between them. In DNA form, the CDR3 reads TGTGCCAGCAGACTCACGGGCTCCTATAATTCACCCCTCCACTTT. Translation: CASRLTGSYNSPLHF.

This clone was counted a single time. This sequence joins TRBV24-1 and TRBJ1-4; no definite D call. CDR3 length: 15 amino acids. The germline V gene encodes CDR1 KGHDR and CDR2 SFDVKD. V dropped 4 bases and J dropped 7 bases, with 15 bases sitting between them. The CDR3 sequence: CATSELTQMGEKLFF. The CDR3 region has the DNA TGTGCCACCAGTGAGTTGACCCAGATGGGTGAAAAACTGTTTTTT.

This sequence joins TRBV28 and TRBJ2-3; D might be TRBD1 (5 bases). Trimming took off 3 bases at V and 0 bases at J, with 10 bases between the two ends. The germline V gene encodes CDR1 MDHEN and CDR2 SYDVKM. The CDR3 is made up of 15 amino acids. CDR3 DNA: TGTGCCAGCAGTTTGGTCAGGGTCAGCACAGATACGCAGTATTTT. Translation: CASSLVRVSTDTQYF.

The chain employs TRBV27 and TRBJ1-2, with 10 nucleotides matching TRBD1. This CDR3 contains 16 residues. Germline V lookup: CDR1 MNHEY, CDR2 SMNVEV (reference sequence). V lost 5 bases, J lost 2 bases, and 8 bases stayed unmatched. The CDR3 DNA follows: TGTGCCAGCAGTCCCCTCTCGACAGGGGGCAACTATGGCTACACCTTC. Translated: CASSPLSTGGNYGYTF.

The rearrangement uses TRBV10-2 and TRBJ1-6; 8 nucleotides line up with TRBD1. Germline CDR1 WSHSY, CDR2 SAAADI. The V and J ends lost 1 base and 13 bases, in that order; junction bases with no gene match: 3. The CDR3 length is 13 residues. CDR3 sequence (DNA): TGCGCCAGCAGTGAGTTAACAGGGGGTCCCCTCCACTTT. This sequence encodes CASSELTGGPLHF.

CDR3 in amino acids: CSANEGDEQYF. CDR3 nucleotide sequence: TGCAGTGCTAACGAGGGTGACGAGCAGTACTTC. V is TRBV20-1 and J is TRBJ2-7; TRBD2 is a possible D gene (5 bases). The CDR3 contains 11 residues. In germline, CDR1 is DFQATT, CDR2 SNEGSKA (reference sequence). V was clipped by 4 bases and J by 5 bases, with 9 bases between them.

In DNA form, the CDR3 reads TGTGCCAGCAGTGGAGGGACAGGGTGGTATGGCTACACCTTC. It codes for CASSGGTGWYGYTF. The rearrangement joins TRBV2 to TRBJ1-2; TRBD1 aligns across 9 bases. The V and J ends lost 4 bases and 5 bases, in that order; junction bases with no gene match: 5. Germline V CDR1 and CDR2: SNHLY, FYNNEI. This CDR3 spans 14 amino acids.

V is TRBV11-3 and J is TRBJ1-2; the D gene is possibly TRBD1 (6 bases). The germline CDR1 and CDR2 sequences are SGHNT and YENEEA. Trimming removed 9 bases at V and 13 bases at J, with 18 bases between. The CDR3 is made up of 11 amino acids. The CDR3 nucleotides read TGTGCCAGTGCCAGGACAGACCCCTCCACCTTC. This translates into CASARTDPSTF.

This clone was seen just once. The chain links TRBV18 to TRBJ1-2; maybe TRBD1 (5 bases). Germline CDR1 and CDR2: KGHSH and LQKENI. The CDR3 consists of 14 residues. The V end lost 2 bases, the J end lost 8 bases, and 15 bases lay between the germline ends. DNA of the CDR3: TGTGCCAGCTCACCAAACAACTTTAGGGACGGCTACACCTTC. Its protein is CASSPNNFRDGYTF.

The chain uses TRBV7-2 and TRBJ1-1; the D is unclear. Trimming pared 2 bases from V and 5 bases from J, leaving 15 bases between. Per the germline V gene, CDR1 is SGHTA and CDR2 is FQGNSA. The CDR3 consists of 15 residues. The CDR3: CASSLQYAGGTEAFF. The CDR3 nucleotides read TGTGCCAGCAGCTTACAGTACGCGGGAGGGACTGAAGCTTTCTTT.